The text below deals with one T cell receptor (beta chain). Its matching antigen is unknown. The sample comes from a study of cytomegalovirus exposure and HLA in healthy donors. Overall study findings and caveats: Most TCR sequences showed up rarely, but some public TCRs showed up in many donors. There were reportedly fewer N-insertions in an Asian-associated ancestry cluster than the approximately 670-donor mean, in a later analysis. Data from an earlier analysis indicated that most TCR beta V segments were productive either about 87% or about 30% of the time.

The PCR employed 60 Vbeta primers together with 13 Jbeta primers. The table came from immunoSEQ multiplex PCR; TCRdb's copy has only in-frame clones and leaves some out. The sample gives roughly 150,000 clones, 76% of which show up once; about 3% is in the top ten. The origin of this receptor is a male donor in good health and CMV-seronegative. Sequenced material: PBMCs.

The CDR3 nucleotides read TGTGCCAGCAGTCCAGGGACCTACGAGCAGTACTTC. Translated: CASSPGTYEQYF. The gene calls are TRBV6-5 and TRBJ2-7, with D perhaps TRBD1 (5 bases). Trimming took off 5 bases at V and 2 bases at J, with 7 bases between the two ends. CDR1 and CDR2 from the germline V gene are MNHEY and SVGAGI. The CDR3 has 12 amino acids.